This note documents a single T cell receptor beta chain sequence. The antigen remains undetermined. The sample originates from a study of T cell responses to AZD1222 COVID-19 vaccine. The protocol was immunoSEQ multiplex PCR, while the TCRdb copy is restricted to in-frame clones and leaves out a portion. Of about 85,000 clones in the sample, roughly 88% were seen once. Study outcomes and limitations: Only six people who got AZD1222 tested seropositive at baseline. The peak T cell response came first, and repertoires were sampled only after it. White British donors predominated, females outnumbered males, and clonal diversity was possibly underestimated.

Germline CDR1 SNHLY, CDR2 FYNNEI. V gave up 3 bases and J gave up 1 base, with 11 bases separating them. The CDR3 sequence is 15 residues long. The receptor was isolated from an adult in good health. Sequenced here: peripheral blood, sampled on day 0 of AZD1222 vaccination. V gene TRBV2 combines with J gene TRBJ2-3, with D perhaps TRBD1 or TRBD2 (5 bases each). The CDR3 DNA sequence: TGTGCCAGCAGTGATCTTGGGGGTCGCACAGATACGCAGTATTTT. Its protein is CASSDLGGRTDTQYF.